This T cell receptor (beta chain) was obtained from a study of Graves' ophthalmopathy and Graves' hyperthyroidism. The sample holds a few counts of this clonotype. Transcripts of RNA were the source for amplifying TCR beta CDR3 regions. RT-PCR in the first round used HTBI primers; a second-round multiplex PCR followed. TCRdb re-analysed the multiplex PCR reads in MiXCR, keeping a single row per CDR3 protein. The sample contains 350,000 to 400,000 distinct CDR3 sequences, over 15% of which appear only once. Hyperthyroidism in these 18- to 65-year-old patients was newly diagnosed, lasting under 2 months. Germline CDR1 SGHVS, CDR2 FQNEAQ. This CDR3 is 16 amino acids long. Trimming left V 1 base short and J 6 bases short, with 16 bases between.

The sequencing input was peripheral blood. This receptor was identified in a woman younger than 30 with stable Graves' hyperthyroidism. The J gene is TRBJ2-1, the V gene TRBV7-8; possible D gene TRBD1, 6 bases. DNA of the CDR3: TGTGCCAGCAGCTTAGAGTTGAGGACAGCCGTCAATGAGCAGTTCTTC. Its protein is CASSLELRTAVNEQFF.